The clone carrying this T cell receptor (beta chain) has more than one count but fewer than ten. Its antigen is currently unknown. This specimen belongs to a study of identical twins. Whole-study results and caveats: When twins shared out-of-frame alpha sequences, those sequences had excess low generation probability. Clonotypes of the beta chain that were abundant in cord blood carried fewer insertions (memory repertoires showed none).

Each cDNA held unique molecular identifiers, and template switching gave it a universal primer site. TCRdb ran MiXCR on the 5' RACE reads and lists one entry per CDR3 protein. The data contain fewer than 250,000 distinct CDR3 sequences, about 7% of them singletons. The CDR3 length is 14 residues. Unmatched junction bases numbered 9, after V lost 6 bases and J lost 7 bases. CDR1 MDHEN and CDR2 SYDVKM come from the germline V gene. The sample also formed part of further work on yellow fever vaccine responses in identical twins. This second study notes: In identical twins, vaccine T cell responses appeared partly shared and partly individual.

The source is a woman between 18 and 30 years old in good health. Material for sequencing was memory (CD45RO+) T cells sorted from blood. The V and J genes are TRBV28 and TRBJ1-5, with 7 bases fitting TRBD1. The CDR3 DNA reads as TGTGCCAGCAGCGACAGGGTAGTAGGACAGCCCCAGCATTTT. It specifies CASSDRVVGQPQHF.